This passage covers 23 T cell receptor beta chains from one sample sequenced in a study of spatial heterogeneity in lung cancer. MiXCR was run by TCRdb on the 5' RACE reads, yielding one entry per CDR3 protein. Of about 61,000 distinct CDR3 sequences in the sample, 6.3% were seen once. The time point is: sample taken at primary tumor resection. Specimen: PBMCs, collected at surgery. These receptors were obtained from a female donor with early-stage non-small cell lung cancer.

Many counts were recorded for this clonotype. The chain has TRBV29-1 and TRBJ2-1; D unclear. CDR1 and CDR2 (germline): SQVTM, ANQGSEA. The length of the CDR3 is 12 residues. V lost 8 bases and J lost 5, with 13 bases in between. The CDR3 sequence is CSLGNGNNEQFF. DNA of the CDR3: TGCAGCCTGGGGAACGGTAACAATGAGCAGTTCTTC.

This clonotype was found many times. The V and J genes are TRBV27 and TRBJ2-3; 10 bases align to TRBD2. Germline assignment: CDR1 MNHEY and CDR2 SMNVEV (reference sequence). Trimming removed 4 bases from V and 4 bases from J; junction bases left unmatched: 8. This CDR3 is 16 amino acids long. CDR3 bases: TGTGCCAGCAGTTCCCCAGCGGGAGGGGGCCCAGATACGCAGTATTTT. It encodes CASSSPAGGGPDTQYF.

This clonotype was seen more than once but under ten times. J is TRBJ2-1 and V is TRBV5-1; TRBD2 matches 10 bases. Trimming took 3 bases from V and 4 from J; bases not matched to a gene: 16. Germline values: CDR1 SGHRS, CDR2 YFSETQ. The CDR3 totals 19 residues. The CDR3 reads CASSSGAGGPSQLYNEQFF. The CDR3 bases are TGCGCCAGCAGCTCCGGAGCGGGGGGGCCAAGTCAACTTTACAATGAGCAGTTCTTC.

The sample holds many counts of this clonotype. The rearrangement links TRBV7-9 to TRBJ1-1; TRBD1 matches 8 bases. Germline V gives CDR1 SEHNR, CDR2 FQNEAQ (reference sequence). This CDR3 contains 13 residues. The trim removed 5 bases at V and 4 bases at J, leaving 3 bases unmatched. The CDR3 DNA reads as TGTGCCAGCAGCCCTGGACAGGGCACTGAAGCTTTCTTT. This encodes CASSPGQGTEAFF.

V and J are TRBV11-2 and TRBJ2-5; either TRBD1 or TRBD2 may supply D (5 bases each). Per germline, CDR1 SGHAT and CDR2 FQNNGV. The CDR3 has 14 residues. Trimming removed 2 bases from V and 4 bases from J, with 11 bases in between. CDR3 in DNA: TGTGCCAGCAGCTTATCCGGGGCCCGAGAGACCCAGTACTTC. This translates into CASSLSGARETQYF. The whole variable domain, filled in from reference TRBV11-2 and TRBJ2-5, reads EAGVAQSPRYKIIEKRQSVAFWCNPISGHATLYWYQQILGQGPKLLIQFQNNGVVDDSQLPKDRFSAERLKGVDSTLKIQPAKLEDSAVYLCASSLSGARETQYFGPGTRLLVL.

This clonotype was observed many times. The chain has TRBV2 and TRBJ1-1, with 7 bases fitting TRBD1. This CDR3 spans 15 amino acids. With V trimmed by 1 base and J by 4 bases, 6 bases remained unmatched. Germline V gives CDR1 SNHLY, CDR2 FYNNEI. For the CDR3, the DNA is TGTGCCAGCAGTGAAGGACAGGGAGGGGGCACTGAAGCTTTCTTT. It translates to CASSEGQGGGTEAFF.

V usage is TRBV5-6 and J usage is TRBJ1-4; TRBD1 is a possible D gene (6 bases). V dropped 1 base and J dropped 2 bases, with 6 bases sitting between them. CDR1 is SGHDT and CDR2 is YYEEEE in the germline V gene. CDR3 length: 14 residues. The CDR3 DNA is TGTGCCAGCAGCTTGACAGGGACTAATGAAAAACTGTTTTTT. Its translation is CASSLTGTNEKLFF.

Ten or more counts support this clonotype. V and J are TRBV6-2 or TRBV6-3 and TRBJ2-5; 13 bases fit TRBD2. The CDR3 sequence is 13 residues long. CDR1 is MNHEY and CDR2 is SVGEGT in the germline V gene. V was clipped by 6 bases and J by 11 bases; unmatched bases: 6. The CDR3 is CASSQGLAGRQYF. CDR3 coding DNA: TGTGCCAGCAGCCAGGGACTAGCGGGACGTCAGTACTTC.

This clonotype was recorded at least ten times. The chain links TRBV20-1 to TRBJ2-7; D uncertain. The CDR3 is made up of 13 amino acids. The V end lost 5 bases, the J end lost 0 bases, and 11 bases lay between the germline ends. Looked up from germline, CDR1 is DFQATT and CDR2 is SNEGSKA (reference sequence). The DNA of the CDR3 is TGCAGTGCTCGCCCCCTGGACTCCTACGAGCAGTACGTC. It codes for CSARPLDSYEQYV.

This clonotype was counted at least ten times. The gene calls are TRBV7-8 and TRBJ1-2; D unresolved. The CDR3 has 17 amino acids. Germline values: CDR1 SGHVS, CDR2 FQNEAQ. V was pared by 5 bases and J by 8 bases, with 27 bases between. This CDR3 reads CASSPFGGSDILRGYTF. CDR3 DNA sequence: TGTGCCAGCAGCCCCTTCGGCGGGTCGGATATTCTCCGGGGCTACACCTTC.

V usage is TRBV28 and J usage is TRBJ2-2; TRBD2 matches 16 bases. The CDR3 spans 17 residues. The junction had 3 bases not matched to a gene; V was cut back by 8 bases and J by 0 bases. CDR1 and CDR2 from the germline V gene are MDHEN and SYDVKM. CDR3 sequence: CASLGLAGGSNTGELFF. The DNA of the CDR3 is TGTGCCAGCTTGGGACTAGCGGGAGGGTCGAACACCGGGGAGCTGTTTTTT.

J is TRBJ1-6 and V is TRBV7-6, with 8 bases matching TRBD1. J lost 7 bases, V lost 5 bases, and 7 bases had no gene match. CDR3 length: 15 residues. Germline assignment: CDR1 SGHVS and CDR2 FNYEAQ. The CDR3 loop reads CASSMDRVMNSPLHF. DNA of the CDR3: TGTGCCAGCAGCATGGACAGGGTAATGAATTCACCCCTCCACTTT.

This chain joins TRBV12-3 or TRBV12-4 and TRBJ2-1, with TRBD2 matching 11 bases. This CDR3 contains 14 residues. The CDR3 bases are TGTACCACCTCACTAGCGGGAGTAGGAAATGAGCAGTTCTTC. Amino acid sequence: CTTSLAGVGNEQFF.

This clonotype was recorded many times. Here the CDR3 DNA reads TGTGCCAGCAGCCTAAACAGGGGGTTCAGGGAGACCCAGTACTTC. Its translation: CASSLNRGFRETQYF. The genes are TRBV6-5 and TRBJ2-5; 8 bases line up with TRBD1. The CDR3 has 15 residues. Trimming cost V 6 bases and J 5 bases; bases outside gene matches: 11. CDR1 and CDR2 (germline): MNHEY, SVGAGI.

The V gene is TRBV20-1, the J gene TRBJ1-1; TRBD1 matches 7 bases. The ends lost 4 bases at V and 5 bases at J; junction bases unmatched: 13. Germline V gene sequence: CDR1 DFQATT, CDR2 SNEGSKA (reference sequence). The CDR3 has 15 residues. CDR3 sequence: CSAIGRDRVETEAFF. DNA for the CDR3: TGCAGTGCTATCGGACGCGACAGGGTAGAGACTGAAGCTTTCTTT.

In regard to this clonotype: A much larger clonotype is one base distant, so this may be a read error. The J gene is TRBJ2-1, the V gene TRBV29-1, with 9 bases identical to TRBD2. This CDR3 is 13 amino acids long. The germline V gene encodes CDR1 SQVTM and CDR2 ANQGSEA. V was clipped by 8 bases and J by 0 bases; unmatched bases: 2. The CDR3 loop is CSLSGGSYNEQFF. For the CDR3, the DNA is TGCAGCCTTAGCGGGGGCTCCTACAATGAGCAGTTCTTC.

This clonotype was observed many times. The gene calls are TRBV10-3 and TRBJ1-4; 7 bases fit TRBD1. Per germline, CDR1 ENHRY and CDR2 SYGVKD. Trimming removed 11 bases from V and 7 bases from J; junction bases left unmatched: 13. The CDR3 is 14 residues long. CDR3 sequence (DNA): TGTGCCGCTTCCTCTGGGACAGACTTTGAAAAACTGTTTTTT. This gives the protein CAASSGTDFEKLFF.

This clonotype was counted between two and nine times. CDR3 DNA: TGTGCCAGCAGCTTCCCGACAGGGGGATCCTACGAGCAGTACTTC. Translated: CASSFPTGGSYEQYF. The gene calls are TRBV5-5 and TRBJ2-7; 9 bases match TRBD1. The ends lost 2 bases at V and 1 base at J; junction bases unmatched: 4. The CDR3 loop spans 15 amino acids. Germline assignment: CDR1 SGHKS and CDR2 YYEKEE (reference sequence).

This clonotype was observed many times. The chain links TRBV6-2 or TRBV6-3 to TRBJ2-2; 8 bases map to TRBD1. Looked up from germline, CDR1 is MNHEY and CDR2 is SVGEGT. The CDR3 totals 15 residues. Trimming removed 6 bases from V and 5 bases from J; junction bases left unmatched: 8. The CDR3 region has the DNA TGTGCCAGCAGACCTCCCGGACAGGGAACCGGGGAGCTGTTTTTT. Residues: CASRPPGQGTGELFF.

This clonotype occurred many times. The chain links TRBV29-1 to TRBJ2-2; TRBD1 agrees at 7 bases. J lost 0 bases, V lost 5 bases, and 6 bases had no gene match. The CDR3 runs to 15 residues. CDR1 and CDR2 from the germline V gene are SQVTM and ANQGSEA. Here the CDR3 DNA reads TGCAGCGTTCGGAGAGGGACAGCGAACACCGGGGAGCTGTTTTTT. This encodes CSVRRGTANTGELFF.

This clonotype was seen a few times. The CDR3 reads CASRQSDREVSGYTF. CDR3 nucleotide sequence: TGTGCCAGCAGGCAAAGCGACAGGGAAGTTAGTGGCTACACCTTC. J is TRBJ1-2 and V is TRBV3-1; 7 nucleotides align to TRBD1. The germline CDR1 and CDR2 sequences are LGHDT and YNNKEL (reference sequence). The trim removed 6 bases at V and 7 bases at J, leaving 14 bases unmatched. This CDR3 is 15 amino acids long.

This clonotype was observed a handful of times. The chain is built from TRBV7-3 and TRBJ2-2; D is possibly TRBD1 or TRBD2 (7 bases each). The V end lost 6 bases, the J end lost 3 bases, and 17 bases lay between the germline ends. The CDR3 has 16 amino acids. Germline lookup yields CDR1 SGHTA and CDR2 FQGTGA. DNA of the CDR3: TGTGCCAGCAGTCCGTCGACAGGGAGGGACACCGGGGAGCTGTTTTTT. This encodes CASSPSTGRDTGELFF.

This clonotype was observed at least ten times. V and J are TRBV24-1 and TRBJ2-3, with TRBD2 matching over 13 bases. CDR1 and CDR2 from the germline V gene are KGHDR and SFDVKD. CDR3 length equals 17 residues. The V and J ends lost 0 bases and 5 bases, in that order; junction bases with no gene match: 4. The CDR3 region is CATSDLGLAGVGDTQYF. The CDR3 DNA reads TGTGCCACCAGTGATTTGGGACTAGCGGGAGTCGGAGATACGCAGTATTTT.